This T cell receptor (beta chain) was identified during a study of neurological immune-mediated disorders. Findings and caveats of the study: None of the CDR3 amino acid sequences found in expanded clones was shared across subjects. This suggests that the TCR-beta repertoires were private in all groups.

This clonotype was seen repeatedly, ten times or more. What it recognizes is unknown. The method for making cDNA was 5'RACE, and it used 10-nucleotide random UMIs. From the 5' RACE reads, TCRdb called clonotypes with MiXCR, one entry per CDR3 protein. The sample consists of about 59,000 distinct CDR3 sequences, about 12% of them appearing once. Germline CDR1 and CDR2: MDHEN and SYDVKM. The CDR3 totals 13 residues. With 3 bases clipped from V and 9 bases from J, the junction kept 3 bases outside the gene matches. This sequence originates from a woman aged 55-75 years with HTLV-1-associated myelopathy (HAM/TSP). The V call is TRBV28, the J call TRBJ1-2; 11 bases align to TRBD1. The sequenced material came from PBMCs. CDR3 residues: CASSFRTGGSYTF. DNA of the CDR3: TGTGCCAGCAGTTTTCGGACAGGGGGCAGCTACACCTTC.